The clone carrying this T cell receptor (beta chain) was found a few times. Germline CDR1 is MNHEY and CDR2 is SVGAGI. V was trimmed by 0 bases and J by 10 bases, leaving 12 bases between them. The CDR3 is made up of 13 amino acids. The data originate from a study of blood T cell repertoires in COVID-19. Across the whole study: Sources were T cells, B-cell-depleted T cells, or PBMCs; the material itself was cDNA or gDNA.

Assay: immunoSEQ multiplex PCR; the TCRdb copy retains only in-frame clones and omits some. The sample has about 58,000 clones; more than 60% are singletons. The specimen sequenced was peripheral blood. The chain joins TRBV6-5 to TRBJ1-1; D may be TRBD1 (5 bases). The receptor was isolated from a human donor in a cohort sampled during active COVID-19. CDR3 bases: TGTGCCAGCAGTTACTCGAAGTTGGGGGGAGCTTTCTTT. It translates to CASSYSKLGGAFF.